Presented here are 17 T cell receptor beta chains from one specimen sequenced in a study of cytomegalovirus exposure and HLA in healthy donors. Vbeta (60) and Jbeta (13) primers were used in the PCR. Sequencing was performed with immunoSEQ multiplex PCR; in TCRdb, only in-frame clones are kept and a portion is missing. The sample has 200,000 or so clones, 65% to 80% seen once. Sample: PBMCs. The source of these receptors is a man aged 35 to 55 in good health and CMV-seronegative.

This clone was recorded once. The chain links TRBV28 to TRBJ1-5, with TRBD1 identical over 7 bases. Germline V gives CDR1 MDHEN, CDR2 SYDVKM. This CDR3 spans 17 amino acids. Trimming removed 4 bases from V and 1 base from J; junction bases left unmatched: 10. The CDR3 DNA reads as TGTGCCAGCAGTTCTCTACAGGGGTTGGGGAGCAATCAGCCCCAGCATTTT. This gives the protein CASSSLQGLGSNQPQHF.

This clone appeared a few times. The chain carries TRBV6-6 and TRBJ1-4; 7 bases agree with TRBD1. V lost 7 bases to trimming and J lost 8 bases; unmatched junction nucleotides: 13. Germline CDR1 MNHNY, CDR2 SVGAGI (reference sequence). The CDR3 totals 15 residues. In nucleotides, the CDR3 is TGTGCCAGCATAGTCCGGGCAGGGGGTAGGGAAAAACTGTTTTTT. It encodes CASIVRAGGREKLFF.

The chain recombines TRBV5-1 with TRBJ1-2; TRBD1 matches 8 bases. Trimming removed 4 bases from V and 1 base from J; junction bases left unmatched: 6. The CDR3 has 15 residues. Per the germline V gene, CDR1 is SGHRS and CDR2 is YFSETQ. CDR3 residues: CASSLGTGDNYGYTF. The CDR3 region has the DNA TGCGCCAGCAGCCTAGGGACAGGTGATAACTATGGCTACACCTTC.

A single count supports this clone. This chain connects TRBV7-9 to TRBJ1-5, with TRBD1 matching over 9 bases. Germline-derived CDR1 and CDR2 are SEHNR and FQNEAQ (reference sequence). V lost 3 bases, J lost 2 bases, and 8 bases stayed unmatched. CDR3 length equals 17 residues. CDR3 nucleotides: TGTGCCAGCAGCTTTGGACAGGGGAACTGGGGCAATCAGCCCCAGCATTTT. This gives the protein CASSFGQGNWGNQPQHF.

The chain couples TRBV9 to TRBJ2-3; TRBD2 aligns across 9 bases. Germline assignment: CDR1 SGDLS and CDR2 YYNGEE. The ends lost 1 base at V and 3 bases at J; junction bases unmatched: 3. The CDR3 spans 15 residues. The CDR3 DNA is TGTGCCAGCAGCGTACTCCTAGCGGGAACAGATACGCAGTATTTT. This translates into CASSVLLAGTDTQYF.

This sequence joins TRBV29-1 and TRBJ2-1; TRBD2 aligns across 9 bases. Germline CDR1 is SQVTM and CDR2 is ANQGSEA. With 6 bases clipped from V and 5 bases from J, the junction kept 14 bases outside the gene matches. This CDR3 has 16 residues. Written as DNA, the CDR3 is TGCAGCGTCCTCCGACTGGCGGGGGGGACTGACAATGAGCAGTTCTTC. Protein product: CSVLRLAGGTDNEQFF.

J is TRBJ2-5 and V is TRBV27; 9 bases are shared with TRBD2. CDR1 is MNHEY, CDR2 SMNVEV, per germline (reference sequence). Losses at the gene ends were 2 bases for V and 4 bases for J; bases not matched to a gene: 5. The CDR3 is made up of 15 amino acids. The CDR3 reads CASSLGLAGRETQYF. DNA of the CDR3: TGTGCCAGCAGTTTAGGGCTAGCGGGGAGAGAGACCCAGTACTTC.

The CDR3: CASMRQGSTDTQYF. DNA for the CDR3: TGTGCCAGTATGAGACAGGGGAGCACAGATACGCAGTATTTT. The chain recombines TRBV19 with TRBJ2-3; 8 bases fit TRBD1. The CDR3 length is 14 residues. The junction had 3 bases not matched to a gene; V was cut back by 7 bases and J by 0 bases. Looked up from germline, CDR1 is LNHDA and CDR2 is SQIVND (reference sequence).

The V gene is TRBV5-6, the J gene TRBJ2-3; D is unresolved. V lost 5 bases and J 4 bases, leaving 11 bases between the germline ends. This CDR3 region has 13 residues. Per germline, CDR1 SGHDT and CDR2 YYEEEE. For the CDR3, the DNA is TGTGCCAGCAGTTGGTTGGCGGCAGATACGCAGTATTTT. As protein: CASSWLAADTQYF.

V is TRBV27 and J is TRBJ2-1; 9 bases match TRBD1. J lost 8 bases, V lost 5 bases, and 13 bases had no gene match. Germline CDR1 reads MNHEY; CDR2 reads SMNVEV (reference sequence). The CDR3 has 16 residues. Here the CDR3 DNA reads TGTGCCAGCAGTCGCCCGGGGACAGGGAGTCCGGATGAGCAGTTCTTC. Translation: CASSRPGTGSPDEQFF.

V and J are TRBV27 and TRBJ2-5, with D perhaps TRBD1 (6 bases). The tail of the sequence fits TRBJ2-7 better, so the J call may be wrong. The CDR3 is 15 residues long. Germline lookup yields CDR1 MNHEY and CDR2 SMNVEV (reference sequence). The CDR3: CASKGSAGASYEQYF. In nucleotides, the CDR3 is TGTGCCAGCAAGGGTTCGGCAGGGGCCTCCTACGAGCAGTACTTC.

This clone was recorded a few times. The chain couples TRBV19 to TRBJ1-5; D is ambiguous. Trimming took off 10 bases at V and 0 bases at J, with 22 bases between the two ends. Germline-derived CDR1 and CDR2 are LNHDA and SQIVND (reference sequence). The CDR3 spans 17 residues. The CDR3 coding sequence is TGTGCCAACCCGACCCTAGAAGGTTCACATAGCAATCAGCCCCAGCATTTT. This gives the protein CANPTLEGSHSNQPQHF. The full variable domain, completed using reference TRBV19 and TRBJ1-5, is DGGITQSPKYLFRKEGQNVTLSCEQNLNHDAMYWYRQDPGQGLRLIYYSQIVNDFQKGDIAEGYSVSREKKESFPLTVTSAQKNPTAFYLCANPTLEGSHSNQPQHFGDGTRLSIL.

The gene calls are TRBV6-6 and TRBJ2-7, with unresolved D. This CDR3 has 11 amino acids. V lost 10 bases and J lost 6, with 13 bases in between. Germline V gives CDR1 MNHNY, CDR2 SVGAGI (reference sequence). In DNA form, the CDR3 reads TGTGCCACCTTACACGGCGGCGAGCAGTACTTC. Protein sequence: CATLHGGEQYF.

This clone was recorded a few times. The V and J genes are TRBV19 and TRBJ2-2; D may be TRBD2 (8 bases). V lost 4 bases and J lost 6, with 30 bases in between. The CDR3 length is 20 residues. From germline, CDR1 is LNHDA and CDR2 SQIVND (reference sequence). This CDR3 is CASSTQTGIFLHGGAGELFF. CDR3 in DNA: TGTGCCAGTAGTACTCAGACAGGGATATTTCTGCACGGGGGGGCCGGGGAGCTGTTTTTT.

V and J are TRBV29-1 and TRBJ1-1; weak D call: TRBD1 (5 bases). The CDR3 length is 12 residues. The V and J ends lost 3 bases and 6 bases respectively, with 11 bases between them. From germline, CDR1 is SQVTM and CDR2 ANQGSEA. The chain's CDR3 is CSVDSWGAEAFF. Here the CDR3 DNA reads TGCAGCGTTGATTCTTGGGGGGCTGAAGCTTTCTTT.

This clone was detected a few times. The CDR3 nucleotides are TGTGCCAGCAGCGGGACAGGACTCACCCAAGAGACCCAGTACTTC. It yields the protein CASSGTGLTQETQYF. J is TRBJ2-5 and V is TRBV5-8; 8 nucleotides align to TRBD1. Germline CDR1 SGHTS, CDR2 YDEGEE. The length of the CDR3 is 15 residues. The ends lost 4 bases at V and 1 base at J; junction bases unmatched: 6.

The table lists this clone with a few counts. This chain joins TRBV10-3 and TRBJ2-1; 9 bases align to TRBD2. Germline V gene data show CDR1 as ENHRY and CDR2 as SYGVKD. The CDR3 is 14 amino acids. V shed 6 bases, J shed 2 bases, and the junction held 2 bases outside the gene matches. The CDR3 bases are TGTGCCATCAGGGGACTAGCCGCCTACAATGAGCAGTTCTTC. This codes for CAIRGLAAYNEQFF.